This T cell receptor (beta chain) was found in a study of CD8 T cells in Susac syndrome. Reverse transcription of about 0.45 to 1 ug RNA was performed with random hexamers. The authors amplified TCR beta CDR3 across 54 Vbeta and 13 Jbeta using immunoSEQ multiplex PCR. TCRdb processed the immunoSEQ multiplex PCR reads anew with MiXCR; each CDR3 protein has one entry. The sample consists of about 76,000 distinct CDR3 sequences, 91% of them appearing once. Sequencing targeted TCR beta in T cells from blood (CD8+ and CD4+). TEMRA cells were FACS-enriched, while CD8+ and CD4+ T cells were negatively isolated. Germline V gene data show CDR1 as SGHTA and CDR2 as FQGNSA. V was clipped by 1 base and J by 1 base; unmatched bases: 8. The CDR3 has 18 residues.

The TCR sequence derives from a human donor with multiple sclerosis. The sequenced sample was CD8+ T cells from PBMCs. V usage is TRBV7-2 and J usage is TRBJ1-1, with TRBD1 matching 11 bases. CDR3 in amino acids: CASSLGGTGGYRNTEAFF. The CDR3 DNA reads TGTGCCAGCAGCTTAGGGGGGACAGGGGGTTACCGGAACACTGAAGCTTTCTTT.